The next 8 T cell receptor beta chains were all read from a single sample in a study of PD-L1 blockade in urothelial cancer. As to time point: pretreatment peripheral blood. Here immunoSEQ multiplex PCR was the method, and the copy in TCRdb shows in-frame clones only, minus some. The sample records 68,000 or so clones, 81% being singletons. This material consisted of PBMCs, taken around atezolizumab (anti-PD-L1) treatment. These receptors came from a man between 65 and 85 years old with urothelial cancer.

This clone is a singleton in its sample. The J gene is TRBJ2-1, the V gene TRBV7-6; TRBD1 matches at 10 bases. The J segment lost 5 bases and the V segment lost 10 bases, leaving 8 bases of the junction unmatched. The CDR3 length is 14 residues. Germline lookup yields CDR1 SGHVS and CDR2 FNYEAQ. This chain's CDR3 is CATATGTGDNEQFF. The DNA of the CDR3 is TGTGCCACCGCAACCGGGACAGGGGACAATGAGCAGTTCTTC.

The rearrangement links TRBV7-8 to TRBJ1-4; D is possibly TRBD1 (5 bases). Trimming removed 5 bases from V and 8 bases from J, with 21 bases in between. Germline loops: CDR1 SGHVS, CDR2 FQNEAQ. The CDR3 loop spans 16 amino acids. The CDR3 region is CASSPNLGQGGEKLFF. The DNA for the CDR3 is TGTGCCAGCAGCCCAAACTTAGGGCAGGGCGGAGAAAAACTGTTTTTT.

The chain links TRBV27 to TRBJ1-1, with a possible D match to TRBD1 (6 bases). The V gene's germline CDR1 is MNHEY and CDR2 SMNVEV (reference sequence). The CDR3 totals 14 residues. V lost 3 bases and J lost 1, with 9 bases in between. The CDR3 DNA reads TGTGCCAGCAGTTTGGGACACTCGAACACTGAAGCTTTCTTT. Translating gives CASSLGHSNTEAFF.

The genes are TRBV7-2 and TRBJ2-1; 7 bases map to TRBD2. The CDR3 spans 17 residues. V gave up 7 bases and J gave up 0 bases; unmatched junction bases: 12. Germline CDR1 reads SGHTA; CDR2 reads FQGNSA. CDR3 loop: CASTQSGGAGSYNEQFF. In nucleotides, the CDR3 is TGTGCCAGCACCCAGTCGGGGGGAGCAGGCTCCTACAATGAGCAGTTCTTC.

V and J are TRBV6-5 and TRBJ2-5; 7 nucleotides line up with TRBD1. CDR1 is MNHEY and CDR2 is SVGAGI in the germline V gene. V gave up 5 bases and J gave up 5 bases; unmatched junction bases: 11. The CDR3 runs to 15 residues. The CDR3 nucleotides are TGTGCCAGCAGTACTGGGGACAGCTGGCGGGAGACCCAGTACTTC. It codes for CASSTGDSWRETQYF.

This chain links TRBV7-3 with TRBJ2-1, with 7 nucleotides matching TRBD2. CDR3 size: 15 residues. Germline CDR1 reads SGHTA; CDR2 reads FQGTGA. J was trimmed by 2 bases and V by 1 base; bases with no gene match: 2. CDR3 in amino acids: CASSLNAGAYNEQFF. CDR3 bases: TGTGCCAGCAGCTTAAATGCGGGGGCCTACAATGAGCAGTTCTTC.

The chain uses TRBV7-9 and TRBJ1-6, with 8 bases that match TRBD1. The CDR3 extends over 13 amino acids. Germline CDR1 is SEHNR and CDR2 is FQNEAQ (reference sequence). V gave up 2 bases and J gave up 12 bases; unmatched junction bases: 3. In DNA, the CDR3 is TGTGCCAGCAGCTTAACACAGGGGGGACCCCTCCACTTT. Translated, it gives CASSLTQGGPLHF.

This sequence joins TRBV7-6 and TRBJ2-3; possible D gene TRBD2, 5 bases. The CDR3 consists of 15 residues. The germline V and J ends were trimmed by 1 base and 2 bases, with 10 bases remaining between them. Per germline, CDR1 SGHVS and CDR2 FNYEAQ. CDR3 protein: CASSLDGKLTDTQYF. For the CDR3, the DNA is TGTGCCAGCAGCTTAGACGGGAAACTCACAGATACGCAGTATTTT.